The clone carrying this T cell receptor (beta chain) appeared a single time. At the DNA level, this CDR3 is encoded by other sequences in the same sample as well. These data are taken from a study of shared clonotypes between healthy human individuals. Trimming cost V 6 bases and J 7 bases, with 16 bases left between them. CDR1 KGHSH and CDR2 LQKENI come from the germline V gene. CDR3 length: 14 amino acids. Data came from immunoSEQ multiplex PCR; TCRdb stores just in-frame clones and leaves some out. Counted here are 450,000 to 500,000 clones, approximately 80% occurring once; the ten biggest clones make up 10% to 15%.

Sequenced input: PBMCs. V gene TRBV18 combines with J gene TRBJ2-4; D not certain. The receptor was isolated from a woman between 40 and 55 years old in good health. Some clones in this sample may be carry-over from other donors' samples. In DNA, the CDR3 is TGTGCCAGCTCGTTCAGTAGAGGTGGGAACATTCAGTACTTC. Amino acids: CASSFSRGGNIQYF. The full variable domain, in which reference TRBV18 and TRBJ2-4 provide the parts outside the CDR3, is NAGVMQNPRHLVRRRGQEARLRCSPMKGHSHVYWYRQLPEEGLKFMVYLQKENIIDESGMPKERFSAEFPKEGPSILRIQQVVRGDSAAYFCASSFSRGGNIQYFGAGTRLSVL.